The 30 T cell receptor beta chains below were found in one sample sequenced in a study of identical twins. A single record per CDR3 protein comes from TCRdb applying MiXCR to the 5' RACE reads. The sample includes 750,000 to 950,000 distinct CDR3 sequences, approximately 13% seen only once; the top ten take around 1.5%. These data were also reused for a study on yellow fever vaccine responses in identical twins.

The sample taken for sequencing was PBMCs. The receptors come from a woman aged 18-35 years in good health.

The sample holds many counts of this clonotype. The chain links TRBV18 to TRBJ2-3; no clear D. V lost 0 bases to trimming and J lost 4 bases, with 5 bases between them. Germline values: CDR1 KGHSH, CDR2 LQKENI. This CDR3 comprises 13 residues. Here the CDR3 DNA reads TGTGCCAGCTCACCACCGGTGCCAGATACGCAGTATTTT. Its translation is CASSPPVPDTQYF.

A few counts support this clonotype. V usage is TRBV29-1 and J usage is TRBJ2-1, with no clear D. Germline CDR1 reads SQVTM; CDR2 reads ANQGSEA. This CDR3 spans 15 amino acids. Trimming removed 7 bases from V and 0 bases from J, with 16 bases in between. The chain's CDR3 is CSATTPGNSYNEQFF. The DNA for the CDR3 is TGCAGCGCCACTACGCCGGGTAACTCCTACAATGAGCAGTTCTTC.

The table lists this clonotype with a few counts. The chain employs TRBV11-2 and TRBJ1-6, with TRBD1 as a possible D gene (6 bases). Germline CDR1 reads SGHAT; CDR2 reads FQNNGV. V was shortened by 3 bases and J by 6 bases, with 12 bases between the two germline ends. The CDR3 contains 15 residues. For the CDR3, the DNA is TGTGCCAGCAGCTTTCGTGAAGGGGGTAATTCACCCCTCCACTTT. Amino acids: CASSFREGGNSPLHF.

This clonotype was found a few times. The chain uses TRBV6-5 and TRBJ2-1; D gene unclear. CDR3 length: 13 residues. The V end was cut by 4 bases, the J end by 7 bases, with 11 bases between. Germline V CDR1 and CDR2: MNHEY, SVGAGI. The CDR3 spells CASSSPIANEQFF. CDR3 nucleotide sequence: TGTGCCAGCAGTTCACCAATAGCTAATGAGCAGTTCTTC.

The chain recombines TRBV4-1 with TRBJ2-7; 7 nucleotides align to TRBD2. The junction had 3 bases not matched to a gene; V was cut back by 3 bases and J by 1 base. There are 14 residues in the CDR3. Per the germline V gene, CDR1 is MGHRA and CDR2 is YSYEKL. The CDR3 nucleotides read TGCGCCAGCAGCCATCAAGCGGGGTCCTACGAGCAGTACGTC. It translates to CASSHQAGSYEQYV.

The gene calls are TRBV12-3 or TRBV12-4 and TRBJ2-7; 8 nucleotides agree with TRBD1. Losses at the gene ends were 6 bases for V and 3 bases for J; bases not matched to a gene: 7. The CDR3 length is 14 residues. The CDR3 sequence is CASSLTGDGYEQYF. The DNA of the CDR3 is TGTGCCAGCAGCCTGACAGGGGATGGCTACGAGCAGTACTTC.

The chain couples TRBV10-3 to TRBJ2-1, with D unclear. Germline V gives CDR1 ENHRY, CDR2 SYGVKD. The CDR3 extends over 14 amino acids. Trimming removed 7 bases from V and 5 bases from J, with 15 bases in between. The CDR3 nucleotides read TGTGCCATCATGGATCCCGGTTGGAACAATGAGCAGTTCTTC. Translation gives CAIMDPGWNNEQFF.

The gene calls are TRBV4-1 and TRBJ2-7; no firm D call. The CDR3 loop spans 11 amino acids. V shed 4 bases and J shed 6 bases, with 7 bases lying between them. Germline V gives CDR1 MGHRA, CDR2 YSYEKL. The CDR3 nucleotides read TGCGCCAGCAGCCTTAGAAGCGAGCAGTACTTC. Amino acids: CASSLRSEQYF.

In this sample, this clonotype turned up a few times. This rearrangement joins TRBV20-1 to TRBJ2-3, with 13 bases that match TRBD2. V dropped 6 bases and J dropped 6; count of bases not matched to a gene: 9. CDR1 is DFQATT and CDR2 is SNEGSKA in the germline V gene (reference sequence). The CDR3 runs to 15 residues. CDR3 sequence: CSAKTSGGPGDTQYF. In nucleotides, the CDR3 is TGCAGTGCCAAGACTAGCGGGGGGCCGGGGGATACGCAGTATTTT.

The J gene is TRBJ2-7, the V gene TRBV20-1, with no clear D. Germline V CDR1 and CDR2: DFQATT, SNEGSKA (reference sequence). Deletions cut 6 bases from V and 5 bases from J, with 17 bases between. This CDR3 comprises 13 residues. The CDR3 sequence is CSASRTGADEQYV. The DNA of the CDR3 is TGCAGTGCCTCCCGGACGGGCGCGGACGAGCAGTACGTC.

This clonotype was picked up many times. The chain combines TRBV20-1 with TRBJ2-2; D may be TRBD1 or TRBD2 (6 bases each). Germline loops: CDR1 DFQATT, CDR2 SNEGSKA (reference sequence). CDR3 length equals 16 residues. V was pared by 0 bases and J by 5 bases, with 16 bases between. CDR3 nucleotide sequence: TGCAGTGCTAGAGATTACCGGGGGCCTGGGACCGGGGAGCTGTTTTTT. This sequence encodes CSARDYRGPGTGELFF.

This clonotype was counted at least ten times. The V call is TRBV6-5, the J call TRBJ1-4, with 7 nucleotides matching TRBD1. The junction had 8 bases not matched to a gene; V was cut back by 5 bases and J by 8 bases. CDR1 MNHEY and CDR2 SVGAGI come from the germline V gene. CDR3 size: 14 residues. The CDR3 nucleotides are TGTGCCAGCAGTCACACGACAGGGAACGAAAAACTGTTTTTT. This translates into CASSHTTGNEKLFF.

This clonotype was picked up a small number of times. The chain is built from TRBV11-2 and TRBJ2-5, with D possibly TRBD2 on 6 matching bases. Trimming pared 5 bases from V and 1 base from J, leaving 14 bases between. There are 15 residues in the CDR3. Germline V gene lookup returns CDR1 SGHAT and CDR2 FQNNGV. Here the CDR3 reads CASSAYSGIQETQYF. The CDR3 DNA reads TGTGCCAGCAGCGCCTATAGCGGTATCCAAGAGACCCAGTACTTC.

This clonotype was recorded a few times. The genes are TRBV12-3 or TRBV12-4 and TRBJ1-6; D may be TRBD1 (5 bases). The germline V and J ends were trimmed by 6 bases and 1 base, with 13 bases remaining between them. This CDR3 spans 16 amino acids. CDR3 sequence: CASRVGGLSYNSPLHF. CDR3 sequence (DNA): TGTGCCAGCAGAGTTGGGGGATTATCCTATAATTCACCCCTCCACTTT.

The chain employs TRBV20-1 and TRBJ2-1, with TRBD1 matching 7 bases. Trimming at V came to 7 bases and at J to 5 bases, leaving 14 bases not matched to a gene. CDR1 and CDR2 from the germline V gene are DFQATT and SNEGSKA (reference sequence). The CDR3 length is 15 residues. As DNA, the CDR3 is TGCAGTGGGCAGAGAAGGGGGCGCCTGGACAATGAGCAGTTCTTC. As protein: CSGQRRGRLDNEQFF.

This clonotype turned up a few times. The chain employs TRBV28 and TRBJ1-2, with D unclear. CDR3 size: 13 residues. Trimming cost V 6 bases and J 1 base, with 9 bases left between them. CDR1 and CDR2 (germline): MDHEN, SYDVKM. The CDR3 loop reads CASRTYSNYGYTF. DNA for the CDR3: TGTGCCAGCAGAACCTATAGTAACTATGGCTACACCTTC.

This clonotype has more than one count but fewer than ten. The V and J genes are TRBV7-9 and TRBJ2-5; D is undetermined. Germline-derived CDR1 and CDR2 are SEHNR and FQNEAQ (reference sequence). The CDR3 is 15 amino acids. V lost 0 bases, J lost 5 bases, and 13 bases lay in between. The CDR3 nucleotides read TGTGCCAGCAGCTTAGCAACGGGCCAAGGGGAGACCCAGTACTTC. As protein: CASSLATGQGETQYF.

This clonotype was counted only a few times. The chain employs TRBV5-1 and TRBJ1-2; 7 nucleotides line up with TRBD1. V was clipped by 4 bases and J by 4 bases; unmatched bases: 10. The V gene's germline CDR1 is SGHRS and CDR2 YFSETQ. This CDR3 contains 15 residues. CDR3 DNA: TGCGCCAGCAGCCCCTCCGACAGGGCCGCCTATGGCTACACCTTC. Translation: CASSPSDRAAYGYTF.

This clonotype was seen only a few times. CDR3: CASKRDRLNTEAFF. CDR3 DNA: TGTGCCAGTAAAAGGGACAGGCTGAACACTGAAGCTTTCTTT. The chain links TRBV19 to TRBJ1-1; TRBD1 agrees at 8 bases. In germline, CDR1 is LNHDA, CDR2 SQIVND (reference sequence). After removal of 7 bases from V and 0 bases from J, the junction contained 4 bases not matched to a gene. The CDR3 is 14 amino acids.

J is TRBJ2-3 and V is TRBV20-1; 11 bases are shared with TRBD1. From germline, CDR1 is DFQATT and CDR2 SNEGSKA (reference sequence). The CDR3 has 13 residues. V was pared by 6 bases and J by 6 bases, with 5 bases of the junction left unmatched. DNA for the CDR3: TGCAGTGCACCGGACAGGGGGCCTGATACGCAGTATTTT. Translated: CSAPDRGPDTQYF.

With respect to this clonotype: A much larger clone is a single base away; this may be a read error. This rearrangement joins TRBV4-1 to TRBJ2-1; no clear D gene. From germline, CDR1 is MGHRA and CDR2 YSYEKL. This CDR3 has 15 amino acids. The CDR3 region has the DNA TGCGCCAGCAGCCCCACCTTCCTGTCCTACCATGAGCAGTTCTTC. Its translation: CASSPTFLSYHEQFF.

This clonotype was seen at least ten times. This chain joins TRBV4-2 and TRBJ2-6; D not resolved. V was shortened by 4 bases and J by 0 bases, with 4 bases between the two germline ends. Germline V lookup: CDR1 LGHNA, CDR2 YNFKEQ. The CDR3 extends over 14 amino acids. The CDR3 nucleotides read TGTGCCAGCAGCCTAAACTCTGGGGCCAACGTCCTGACTTTC. This encodes CASSLNSGANVLTF.

Of note for this clonotype: This may arise from a read error, as a much more abundant clone is one base away. It is likely a read error, because the conserved phenylalanine at the end of the CDR3 is missing. V and J are TRBV29-1 and TRBJ2-1; no clear D gene. The CDR3 runs 12 residues. In germline, CDR1 is SQVTM, CDR2 ANQGSEA. Trimming stripped 3 bases from V and 4 bases from J, with 7 bases between. This chain's CDR3 is CSVEALYNEQFL. CDR3 nucleotides: TGCAGCGTTGAGGCGCTTTACAATGAGCAGTTCCTC.

The chain is built from TRBV6-1 and TRBJ1-1; possible D gene TRBD1, 5 bases. CDR3 length: 14 amino acids. V lost 6 bases to trimming and J lost 5 bases, with 16 bases between them. The germline gives CDR1 MNHNS, CDR2 SASEGT. The CDR3 protein is CASRLLGGRTEAFF. CDR3 in DNA: TGTGCCAGCAGACTCCTGGGGGGAAGGACTGAAGCTTTCTTT.

J is TRBJ2-1 and V is TRBV5-1, with 13 bases fitting TRBD2. Germline CDR1 reads SGHRS; CDR2 reads YFSETQ. Germline trimming cut 1 base from V and 6 bases from J; bases unmatched to any gene: 10. The CDR3 is made up of 18 amino acids. DNA of the CDR3: TGCGCCAGCAGCTTGAGGACTAGCGGGAGTACTCTCCCCAATGAGCAGTTCTTC. Translated: CASSLRTSGSTLPNEQFF.

This chain links TRBV27 with TRBJ2-1, with 7 bases aligning to TRBD2. V was clipped by 5 bases and J by 4 bases; unmatched bases: 11. The germline gives CDR1 MNHEY, CDR2 SMNVEV (reference sequence). The CDR3 loop spans 16 amino acids. This chain's CDR3 is CASSPRAGVAYNEQFF. CDR3 sequence (DNA): TGTGCCAGCAGTCCACGGGCGGGAGTAGCGTACAATGAGCAGTTCTTC.

This clonotype has a count of ten or more. The V call is TRBV20-1, the J call TRBJ2-7; 13 bases line up with TRBD2. Germline CDR1 and CDR2: DFQATT and SNEGSKA (reference sequence). The CDR3 loop spans 17 amino acids. Trimming at V came to 1 base and at J to 4 bases, leaving 10 bases not matched to a gene. CDR3 in amino acids: CSARVRGLAGAYYEQYV. In DNA, the CDR3 is TGCAGTGCTAGAGTCCGAGGACTAGCGGGGGCTTATTACGAGCAGTACGTC.

This clonotype occurred a few times. The chain couples TRBV5-1 to TRBJ2-2; 8 nucleotides agree with TRBD1. CDR3 length: 14 amino acids. V gave up 4 bases and J gave up 7 bases; unmatched junction bases: 6. The germline V gene has CDR1 SGHRS and CDR2 YFSETQ. Here the CDR3 DNA reads TGCGCCAGCAGCGTACCAGGGGGCCTCGGGGAGCTGTTTTTT. Translating gives CASSVPGGLGELFF.

This clonotype was recorded at least ten times. The chain employs TRBV5-5 and TRBJ1-1, with D uncertain. V lost 2 bases, J lost 1 base, and 15 bases lay in between. Germline loops: CDR1 SGHKS, CDR2 YYEKEE (reference sequence). The CDR3 is made up of 16 amino acids. The CDR3 DNA sequence: TGTGCCAGCAGCTTACTCGGACGGACTGGGAACACTGAAGCTTTCTTT. This encodes CASSLLGRTGNTEAFF. The full variable domain, completed using reference TRBV5-5 and TRBJ1-1, is DAGVTQSPTHLIKTRGQQVTLRCSPISGHKSVSWYQQVLGQGPQFIFQYYEKEERGRGNFPDRFSARQFPNYSSELNVNALLLGDSALYLCASSLLGRTGNTEAFFGQGTRLTVV.

This clonotype was seen more than once but under ten times. This chain joins TRBV20-1 and TRBJ2-3; D not resolved. The V gene lost 1 base and the J gene lost 1 base, with 9 bases spanning the gap. Per the germline V gene, CDR1 is DFQATT and CDR2 is SNEGSKA (reference sequence). The CDR3 consists of 14 residues. In DNA, the CDR3 is TGCAGTGCTAGAGCCCTAGAGGGCACAGATACGCAGTATTTT. Its translation: CSARALEGTDTQYF.